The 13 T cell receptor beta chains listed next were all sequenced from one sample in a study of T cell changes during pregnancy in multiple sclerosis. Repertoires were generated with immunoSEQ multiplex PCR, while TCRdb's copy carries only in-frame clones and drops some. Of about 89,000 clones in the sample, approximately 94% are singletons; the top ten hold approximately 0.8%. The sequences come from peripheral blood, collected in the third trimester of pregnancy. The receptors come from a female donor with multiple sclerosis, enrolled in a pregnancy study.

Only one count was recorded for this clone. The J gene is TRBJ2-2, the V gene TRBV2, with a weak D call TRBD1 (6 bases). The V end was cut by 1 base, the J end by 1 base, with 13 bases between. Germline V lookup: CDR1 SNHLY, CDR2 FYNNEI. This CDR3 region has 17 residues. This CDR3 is CASSEVGRTVNTGELFF. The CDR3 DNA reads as TGTGCCAGCAGTGAAGTGGGAAGGACAGTGAACACCGGGGAGCTGTTTTTT.

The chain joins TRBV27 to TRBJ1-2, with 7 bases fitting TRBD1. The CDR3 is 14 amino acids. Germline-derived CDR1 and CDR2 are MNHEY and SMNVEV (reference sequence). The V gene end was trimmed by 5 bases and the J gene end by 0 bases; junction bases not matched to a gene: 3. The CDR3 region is CASSPRGTNYGYTF. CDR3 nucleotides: TGTGCCAGCAGTCCCAGGGGGACTAACTATGGCTACACCTTC.

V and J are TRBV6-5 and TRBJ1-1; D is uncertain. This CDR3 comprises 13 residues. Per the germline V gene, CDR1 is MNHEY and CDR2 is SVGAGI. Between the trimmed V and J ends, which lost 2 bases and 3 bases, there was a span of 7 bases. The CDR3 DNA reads TGTGCCAGCAGTTACCAACCAGACACTGAAGCTTTCTTT. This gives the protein CASSYQPDTEAFF.

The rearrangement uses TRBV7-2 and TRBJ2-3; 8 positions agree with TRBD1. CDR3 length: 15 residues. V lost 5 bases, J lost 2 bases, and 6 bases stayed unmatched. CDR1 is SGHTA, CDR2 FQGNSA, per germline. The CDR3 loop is CASSSWDRYTDTQYF. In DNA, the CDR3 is TGTGCCAGCAGCAGTTGGGACAGGTACACAGATACGCAGTATTTT.

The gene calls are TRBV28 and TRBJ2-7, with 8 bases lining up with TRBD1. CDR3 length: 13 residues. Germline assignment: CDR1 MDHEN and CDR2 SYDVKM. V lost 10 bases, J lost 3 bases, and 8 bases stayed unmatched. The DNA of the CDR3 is TGTGCCAACTGGGCAGGGGGCATCTACGAGCAGTACTTC. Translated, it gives CANWAGGIYEQYF.

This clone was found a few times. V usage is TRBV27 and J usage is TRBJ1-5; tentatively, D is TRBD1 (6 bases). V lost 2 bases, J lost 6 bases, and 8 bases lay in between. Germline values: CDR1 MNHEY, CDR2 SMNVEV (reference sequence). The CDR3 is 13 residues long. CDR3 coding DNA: TGTGCCAGCAGTTTAGCGACAGGTCAGCCCCAGCATTTT. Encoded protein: CASSLATGQPQHF.

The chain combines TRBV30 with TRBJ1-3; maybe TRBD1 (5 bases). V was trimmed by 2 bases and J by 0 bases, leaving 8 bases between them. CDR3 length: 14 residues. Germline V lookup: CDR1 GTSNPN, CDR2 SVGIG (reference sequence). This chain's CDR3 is CAWSRGGSGNTIYF. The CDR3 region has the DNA TGTGCCTGGAGTCGGGGGGGCTCTGGAAACACCATATATTTT.

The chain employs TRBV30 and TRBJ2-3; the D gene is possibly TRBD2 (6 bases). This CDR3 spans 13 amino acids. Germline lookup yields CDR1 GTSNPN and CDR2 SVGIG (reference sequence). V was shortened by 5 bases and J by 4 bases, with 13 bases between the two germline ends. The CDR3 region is CAWGGSGADTQYF. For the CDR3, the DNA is TGTGCCTGGGGGGGGAGCGGTGCAGATACGCAGTATTTT.

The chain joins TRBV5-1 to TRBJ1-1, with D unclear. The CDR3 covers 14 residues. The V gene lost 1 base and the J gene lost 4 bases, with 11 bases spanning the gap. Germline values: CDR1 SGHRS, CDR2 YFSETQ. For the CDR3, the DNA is TGCGCCAGCAGCTTGACCTCGAGGGTCACTGAAGCTTTCTTT. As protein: CASSLTSRVTEAFF. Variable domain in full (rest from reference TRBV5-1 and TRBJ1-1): KAGVTQTPRYLIKTRGQQVTLSCSPISGHRSVSWYQQTPGQGLQFLFEYFSETQRNKGNFPGRFSGRQFSNSRSEMNVSTLELGDSALYLCASSLTSRVTEAFFGQGTRLTVV.

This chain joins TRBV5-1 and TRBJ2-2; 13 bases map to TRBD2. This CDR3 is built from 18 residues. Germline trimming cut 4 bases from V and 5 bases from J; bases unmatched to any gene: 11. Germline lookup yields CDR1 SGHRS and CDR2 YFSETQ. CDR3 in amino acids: CASSALLAGGPLTGELFF. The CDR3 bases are TGCGCCAGCAGCGCGTTACTAGCGGGAGGGCCCTTGACCGGGGAGCTGTTTTTT.

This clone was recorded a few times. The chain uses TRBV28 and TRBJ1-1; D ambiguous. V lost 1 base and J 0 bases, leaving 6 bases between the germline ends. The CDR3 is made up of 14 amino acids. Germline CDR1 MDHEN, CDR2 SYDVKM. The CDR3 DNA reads TGTGCCAGCAGTTTATCCCCAATGAACACTGAAGCTTTCTTT. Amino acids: CASSLSPMNTEAFF.

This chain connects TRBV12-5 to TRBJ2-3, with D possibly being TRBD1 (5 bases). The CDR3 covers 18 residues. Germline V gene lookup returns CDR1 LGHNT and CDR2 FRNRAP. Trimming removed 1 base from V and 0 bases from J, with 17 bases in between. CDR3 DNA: TGTGCTAGTGGTTTGGAATCGGACACTTACCCTAGCACAGATACGCAGTATTTT. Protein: CASGLESDTYPSTDTQYF.

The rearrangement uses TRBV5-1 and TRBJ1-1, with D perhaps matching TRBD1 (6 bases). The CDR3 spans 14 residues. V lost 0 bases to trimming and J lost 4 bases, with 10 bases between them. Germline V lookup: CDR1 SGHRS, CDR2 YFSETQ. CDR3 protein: CASSLVRGSTEAFF. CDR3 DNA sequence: TGCGCCAGCAGCTTGGTCAGGGGAAGCACTGAAGCTTTCTTT.